The 22 T cell receptor beta chains reported below all come from one sample, sequenced in a study of T cells in Graves' hyperthyroidism and ophthalmopathy. The investigators amplified TCR beta CDR3 regions from RNA transcripts. Carried out on the TCR CDR3, a first-round RT-PCR used the HTBI primer set. TCRdb used MiXCR to reprocess the multiplex PCR reads, holding one entry per CDR3 protein. The sample holds a few hundred thousand distinct CDR3 sequences, around 21% seen once. Material: blood. The origin of the receptors is a young man with Graves' hyperthyroidism.

The V call is TRBV2, the J call TRBJ2-5; TRBD2 agrees at 9 bases. The V segment lost 5 bases and the J segment 5 bases; nucleotides outside the gene matches: 12. Germline CDR1 reads SNHLY; CDR2 reads FYNNEI. The CDR3 spans 16 residues. The CDR3, as DNA: TGTGCCAGCAGTCGATTACCGGGACTAGCATCCGAGACCCAGTACTTC. Translation gives CASSRLPGLASETQYF.

This clonotype has ten or more counts. In DNA, the CDR3 is TGTGCTAGTGGTTTGAGTGGGAGTGACATTCAGTACTTC. It translates to CASGLSGSDIQYF. The V call is TRBV12-5, the J call TRBJ2-4, with D perhaps TRBD2 (5 bases). Germline assignment: CDR1 LGHNT and CDR2 FRNRAP. V lost 2 bases and J lost 8, with 10 bases in between. The CDR3 has 13 residues.

This rearrangement joins TRBV2 to TRBJ2-5; D gene unclear. Germline CDR1 is SNHLY and CDR2 is FYNNEI. The V and J ends lost 8 bases and 1 base respectively, with 11 bases between them. The CDR3 has 13 residues. The CDR3, as DNA: TGTGCCAGCGAGGTGGGCAGCCAAGAGACCCAGTACTTC. Protein sequence: CASEVGSQETQYF.

The table lists this clonotype with many counts. The CDR3 spells CATSLRSGNTIYF. The DNA of the CDR3 is TGTGCCACCTCACTGCGCTCTGGAAACACCATATATTTT. V is TRBV19 and J is TRBJ1-3; D call uncertain. The CDR3 is made up of 13 amino acids. The germline V gene encodes CDR1 LNHDA and CDR2 SQIVND (reference sequence). The V gene lost 10 bases and the J gene lost 0 bases, with 10 bases spanning the gap.

CDR3 residues: CASSTAQGLGYNEQFF. CDR3 DNA sequence: TGTGCCAGTAGTACAGCTCAGGGTCTTGGTTACAATGAGCAGTTCTTC. This chain joins TRBV19 and TRBJ2-1; possible D gene TRBD1, 5 bases. Trimming left V 4 bases short and J 4 bases short, with 17 bases between. Looked up from germline, CDR1 is LNHDA and CDR2 is SQIVND (reference sequence). The CDR3 contains 16 residues.

This clonotype was found many times. Here the CDR3 DNA reads TGTGCCAGCAGCGAACCTGCCGGGACAGTAGGGGAGACCCAGTACTTC. Translation gives CASSEPAGTVGETQYF. The chain is built from TRBV7-2 and TRBJ2-5; TRBD1 matches 7 bases. CDR3 length: 16 amino acids. Germline V CDR1 and CDR2: SGHTA, FQGNSA. Losses at the gene ends were 5 bases for V and 5 bases for J; bases not matched to a gene: 14.

The V call is TRBV30, the J call TRBJ1-1, with 10 bases aligning to TRBD1. CDR3 size: 16 residues. In germline, CDR1 is GTSNPN, CDR2 SVGIG (reference sequence). After removal of 0 bases from V and 3 bases from J, the junction contained 7 bases not matched to a gene. The chain's CDR3 is CAWSVRSDRGYTEAFF. The CDR3 DNA sequence: TGTGCCTGGAGTGTACGATCGGACAGGGGGTACACTGAAGCTTTCTTT.

Ten or more counts support this clonotype. The V and J genes are TRBV29-1 and TRBJ2-5; 8 bases agree with TRBD1. Per germline, CDR1 SQVTM and CDR2 ANQGSEA. Trimming took 3 bases from V and 5 from J; bases not matched to a gene: 5. The CDR3 spans 13 residues. The chain's CDR3 is CSVEGTGSETQYF. Written as DNA, the CDR3 is TGCAGCGTTGAGGGGACAGGCTCGGAGACCCAGTACTTC. Together with reference TRBV29-1 and TRBJ2-5, the CDR3 gives the full variable domain: SAVISQKPSRDICQRGTSLTIQCQVDSQVTMMFWYRQQPGQSLTLIATANQGSEATYESGFVIDKFPISRPNLTFSTLTVSNMSPEDSSIYLCSVEGTGSETQYFGPGTRLLVL.

This clonotype was recorded many times. The chain employs TRBV29-1 and TRBJ2-5; tentatively, D is TRBD1 or TRBD2 (6 bases each). Germline V gene lookup returns CDR1 SQVTM and CDR2 ANQGSEA. The CDR3 extends over 14 amino acids. The V end lost 6 bases, the J end lost 1 base, and 15 bases lay between the germline ends. The CDR3 here is CSVRGVGSQETQYF. In DNA, the CDR3 is TGCAGCGTGAGGGGGGTGGGCAGCCAAGAGACCCAGTACTTC.

This clonotype was seen ten or more times. The junction shows a germline mismatch at one end, possibly a read error. The chain employs TRBV6-1 and TRBJ1-2; TRBD1 aligns across 7 bases. Germline CDR1 reads MNHNS; CDR2 reads SASEGT. This CDR3 spans 14 amino acids. The CDR3 loop is CASSAGRGLVGHTF. The DNA for the CDR3 is TGTGCCAGCAGTGCGGGAAGGGGGCTGGTTGGCCACACCTTC.

The V gene is TRBV11-1, the J gene TRBJ1-2; weak D call: TRBD1 (6 bases). Trimming cost V 6 bases and J 8 bases, with 25 bases left between them. This CDR3 is built from 16 residues. Per the germline V gene, CDR1 is SGHAT and CDR2 is FQDESV (reference sequence). Here the CDR3 reads CASSLPTGAPRMGYTF. Written as DNA, the CDR3 is TGTGCCAGCAGTCTCCCAACGGGGGCCCCTCGAATGGGCTACACCTTC.

The rearrangement uses TRBV27 and TRBJ1-6; no clear D gene. The CDR3 runs to 13 residues. CDR1 is MNHEY, CDR2 SMNVEV, per germline (reference sequence). The V end was cut by 0 bases, the J end by 9 bases, with 6 bases between. The DNA for the CDR3 is TGTGCCAGCAGTTTATCGGTCGGTTCACCCCTCCACTTT. Translation gives CASSLSVGSPLHF.

There are many counts of this clonotype. V and J are TRBV28 and TRBJ2-5; perhaps TRBD1 as D (6 bases). The CDR3 sequence is 11 residues long. Per the germline V gene, CDR1 is MDHEN and CDR2 is SYDVKM. V lost 10 bases and J 4 bases, leaving 10 bases between the germline ends. CDR3 residues: CATEQGETQYF. The CDR3 nucleotides read TGTGCCACAGAACAGGGAGAGACCCAGTACTTC.

This clonotype was found many times. This chain uses TRBV20-1 with TRBJ1-2, with 9 bases that match TRBD1. The germline CDR1 and CDR2 sequences are DFQATT and SNEGSKA (reference sequence). The junction had 4 bases not matched to a gene; V was cut back by 3 bases and J by 2 bases. The CDR3 runs 14 residues. In DNA form, the CDR3 reads TGCAGTGCTAGGAGGACAGGGGTGAACTATGGCTACACCTTC. This codes for CSARRTGVNYGYTF.

This clonotype was counted many times. This sequence joins TRBV4-1 and TRBJ2-7, with 7 bases that match TRBD2. CDR1 and CDR2 (germline): MGHRA, YSYEKL. CDR3 length: 14 amino acids. The trim removed 1 base at V and 2 bases at J, leaving 2 bases unmatched. The chain's CDR3 is CASSQGGGAYEQYF. The CDR3 region has the DNA TGCGCCAGCAGCCAAGGGGGGGGAGCCTACGAGCAGTACTTC.

Many counts were recorded for this clonotype. J is TRBJ1-1 and V is TRBV19; D is uncertain. V was pared by 3 bases and J by 8 bases, with 10 bases between. The CDR3 length is 12 residues. Germline V gene sequence: CDR1 LNHDA, CDR2 SQIVND (reference sequence). In nucleotides, the CDR3 is TGTGCCAGTAGTATTGGGCCCTCCGAAGCTTTCTTT. Its translation is CASSIGPSEAFF.

This clonotype was counted at least ten times. The chain combines TRBV19 with TRBJ1-2, with D perhaps TRBD1 (6 bases). The CDR3 is 13 residues long. V was pared by 10 bases and J by 7 bases, with 19 bases between. The V gene's germline CDR1 is LNHDA and CDR2 SQIVND (reference sequence). The CDR3 loop reads CATHPGGATGYTF. For the CDR3, the DNA is TGTGCCACCCACCCGGGGGGGGCGACTGGCTACACCTTC.

With regard to this clonotype: A much larger clone is a single base away; this may be a read error. This sequence joins TRBV11-2 and TRBJ2-5; 10 bases are a match to TRBD1. Per germline, CDR1 SGHAT and CDR2 FQNNGV. The CDR3 is made up of 14 amino acids. For the CDR3, the DNA is TGTGCCAGCAGCTATGGACAGGGGGTAGAGACCAAGTACTTC. This encodes CASSYGQGVETKYF. Combining the CDR3 with reference TRBV11-2 and TRBJ2-5 gives the whole variable domain EAGVAQSPRYKIIEKRQSVAFWCNPISGHATLYWYQQILGQGPKLLIQFQNNGVVDDSQLPKDRFSAERLKGVDSTLKIQPAKLEDSAVYLCASSYGQGVETKYFGPGTRLLVL.

This clonotype was seen many times. The rearrangement uses TRBV6-5 and TRBJ1-1; D remains ambiguous. The germline CDR1 and CDR2 sequences are MNHEY and SVGAGI. Trimming removed 0 bases from V and 8 bases from J, with 10 bases in between. There are 13 residues in the CDR3. CDR3 residues: CASSYSKGREAFF. The CDR3 region has the DNA TGTGCCAGCAGTTACTCGAAGGGCAGGGAAGCTTTCTTT.

This chain uses TRBV27 with TRBJ2-7; 8 bases are a match to TRBD2. The CDR3 is 15 residues long. Trimming cost V 2 bases and J 3 bases; bases outside gene matches: 6. Germline V gene data show CDR1 as MNHEY and CDR2 as SMNVEV (reference sequence). The CDR3 protein is CASSLEGLGLYEQYF. In DNA, the CDR3 is TGTGCCAGCAGTTTAGAGGGACTAGGCCTCTACGAGCAGTACTTC.

This clonotype was observed a few times. This rearrangement joins TRBV6-1 to TRBJ1-1; possibly TRBD1 for D (6 bases). CDR3 length: 15 residues. Trimming left V 6 bases short and J 3 bases short, with 17 bases between. Germline V gene lookup returns CDR1 MNHNS and CDR2 SASEGT. The CDR3 DNA reads as TGTGCCAGCAGACTCAACAGGGTAGTTGACACTGAAGCTTTCTTT. Its protein product is CASRLNRVVDTEAFF.

A word on this clonotype: A much bigger clone sits one base away, suggesting this may be a read error. CDR3 in DNA: TGTGCCAGCAGCTTACTACAGGGTCGGACCGGGGAGCTGTGTTTT. As protein: CASSLLQGRTGELCF. V gene TRBV7-2 combines with J gene TRBJ2-2; D perhaps matches TRBD1 (6 bases). The CDR3 length is 15 residues. Germline assignment: CDR1 SGHTA and CDR2 FQGNSA.